A selection of T cell receptor beta chains follows, all from one sample in a study of blood T cell repertoires in COVID-19. Method: immunoSEQ multiplex PCR; TCRdb's copy keeps in-frame clones and lacks some. The table has 95,000 to 100,000 clones, approximately 87% seen once; the top ten hold roughly 11%. Sequenced: peripheral blood. The origin of the receptors is a woman under 40 with acute or convalescent COVID-19. CDR3s include the opening cysteine and the closing phenylalanine or tryptophan. A D gene is named only where the DNA matches it firmly. Expanded clones get a size class; other rows say once, few or many, or leave the size out.

.,TRBJ1-6,TRBV6-6,.,TGTGCCAGCAGTTACTCTCAGTCGTATAATTCACCCCTCCACTTT,CASSYSQSYNSPLHF
.,TRBJ1-2,TRBV2,.,TGTGCCAGCAGTGAGCAGGGCTATGGCTACACCTTC,CASSEQGYGYTF
.,TRBJ1-1,TRBV6-6,TRBD1,TGTGCCAGCAAAGGGACAGGGGTTTTGACTGAAGCTTTCTTT,CASKGTGVLTEAFF
.,TRBJ1-3,TRBV2,TRBD1,TGTGCCAGCAGGGGACAGGGGTCTGGAAACACCATATATTTT,CASRGQGSGNTIYF
.,TRBJ1-3,TRBV15,.,TGTGCCACCAGCAGAGCTCCAGATACCCCCTCTGGAAACACCATATATTTT,CATSRAPDTPSGNTIYF
once,TRBJ2-1,TRBV27,.,TGTGCCAGCAGTCCGGGGACTCCCAACGTATACAATGAGCAGTTCTTC,CASSPGTPNVYNEQFF
few,TRBJ1-3,TRBV28,TRBD1,TGTGCCAGCAGACTAAACAGGGGGCGAGAGTCTGGAAACACCATATATTTT,CASRLNRGRESGNTIYF
.,TRBJ1-1,TRBV10-3,TRBD1,TGTGCCATCAGTGAGTCCCCCGGGACAGCGAACACTGAAGCTTTCTTT,CAISESPGTANTEAFF
.,TRBJ1-2,TRBV27,.,TGTGCCAGCAGTTCCCGGGTTTCGGAGATAGCTAACTATGGCTACACCTTC,CASSSRVSEIANYGYTF
.,TRBJ1-5,TRBV9,TRBD1,TGTGCCAGCAGCCCCGCGGACAGGGACTCCGAGCCCCAGCATTTT,CASSPADRDSEPQHF
.,TRBJ2-1,TRBV2,TRBD2,TGTGCCAGCAGATACGGGACTAGCGGAGAACTTGCCTACAATGAGCAGTTCTTC,CASRYGTSGELAYNEQFF
.,TRBJ1-1,TRBV7-9,TRBD1,TGTGCCAGCAGCCAGGGACAGGACAACACTGAAGCTTTCTTT,CASSQGQDNTEAFF
.,TRBJ1-1,TRBV24-1,.,TGTGCCACCAGAGCTAGCGGCAGCACTGAAGCTTTCTTT,CATRASGSTEAFF
.,TRBJ2-7,TRBV5-1,TRBD1,TGCGCCAGCAGCTTAGGACAGGGGGCCTCCTACGAGCAGTACTTC,CASSLGQGASYEQYF
.,TRBJ2-5,TRBV5-1,TRBD1,TGCGCCAGCAGCTTTTTGACAGGGGCACACCAAGAGACCCAGTACTTC,CASSFLTGAHQETQYF
.,TRBJ1-4,TRBV6-6,.,TGTGCCAGCAGTTACTCTTCGGGAATTGAAAAACTGTTTTTT,CASSYSSGIEKLFF
.,TRBJ2-7,TRBV5-1,.,TGCGCCAGCAGCCGGGATAGCTTGGACCACGAGCAGTACTTC,CASSRDSLDHEQYF
.,TRBJ1-6,TRBV2,.,TGTGCCAGCAGGCCTGAGGGTTGGAATTCACCCCTCCACTTT,CASRPEGWNSPLHF
.,TRBJ2-1,TRBV12-5,.,TGTGCTAGTGGTTTAGCCATCTCCTACAATGAGCAGTTCTTC,CASGLAISYNEQFF
.,TRBJ2-7,TRBV4-1,.,TGCGCCAGCAGCCAAGAAAACAGGTTGGCCTACGAGCAGTACTTC,CASSQENRLAYEQYF